This T cell receptor beta chain was documented in a study of blood T cell repertoires in COVID-19. About the study: Sample material is recorded as cDNA or gDNA derived from T cells, B-cell-depleted T cells, or PBMCs.

Some clones are missing from TCRdb's copy, which holds only in-frame ones; the method was immunoSEQ multiplex PCR. Of some 74,000 clones in the sample, roughly 83% were seen once. Trimming shortened V by 2 bases and J by 4 bases, and 16 bases separated the two germline ends. The CDR3 contains 16 residues. Per the germline V gene, CDR1 is SGHDT and CDR2 is YYEEEE. The clonotype was recovered from an older man with acute or convalescent COVID-19. The sample was peripheral blood. The chain combines TRBV5-6 with TRBJ2-1; D possibly corresponds to TRBD2 (6 bases). CDR3 DNA: TGTGCCAGCAGCTTCTTTAGCGGAGCCAGGTACAATGAGCAGTTCTTC. Residues: CASSFFSGARYNEQFF.